The next 29 T cell receptor beta chains were all read from a single sample in a study of neurological immune-mediated disorders. TCRdb independently ran MiXCR on the 5' RACE reads; one entry per CDR3 protein. The sample lists about 76,000 distinct CDR3 sequences, roughly 15% occurring once. Sequencing was performed on PBMCs. The receptors originated from a middle-aged woman in good health.

This clonotype was seen ten or more times. The V and J genes are TRBV5-1 and TRBJ1-5; D is ambiguous. V lost 4 bases, J lost 6 bases, and 11 bases lay in between. The CDR3 totals 13 residues. Germline V gene sequence: CDR1 SGHRS, CDR2 YFSETQ. The CDR3 sequence: CASSHLTSQPQHF. The CDR3, as DNA: TGCGCCAGCAGCCACCTGACAAGTCAGCCCCAGCATTTT. Drawing the rest from reference TRBV5-1 and TRBJ1-5, the complete variable domain is KAGVTQTPRYLIKTRGQQVTLSCSPISGHRSVSWYQQTPGQGLQFLFEYFSETQRNKGNFPGRFSGRQFSNSRSEMNVSTLELGDSALYLCASSHLTSQPQHFGDGTRLSIL.

This clonotype was detected many times. The chain links TRBV20-1 to TRBJ2-3; 9 nucleotides agree with TRBD1. The trim removed 5 bases at V and 5 bases at J, leaving 11 bases unmatched. The CDR3 length is 15 residues. Germline V gene sequence: CDR1 DFQATT, CDR2 SNEGSKA (reference sequence). CDR3 protein: CSAHSGTGGRDTQYF. CDR3 nucleotides: TGCAGTGCTCATTCGGGTACAGGGGGCCGAGATACGCAGTATTTT.

This chain links TRBV7-2 with TRBJ1-6, with D uncertain. The CDR3 is made up of 14 amino acids. Germline CDR1 and CDR2: SGHTA and FQGNSA. The V end lost 5 bases, the J end lost 6 bases, and 11 bases lay between the germline ends. The CDR3 DNA sequence: TGTGCCAGCAGCCCCGTCACCCGTAATTCACCCCTCCACTTT. Encoded protein: CASSPVTRNSPLHF. The variable domain in full, completed from reference TRBV7-2 and TRBJ1-6, reads GAGVSQSPSNKVTEKGKDVELRCDPISGHTALYWYRQSLGQGLEFLIYFQGNSAPDKSGLPSDRFSAERTGGSVSTLTIQRTQQEDSAVYLCASSPVTRNSPLHFGNGTRLTVT.

This clonotype occurred many times. The CDR3 sequence is CSVEAALTNYGYTF. The CDR3 nucleotides read TGCAGCGTTGAAGCGGCCCTCACTAACTATGGCTACACCTTC. The J gene is TRBJ1-2, the V gene TRBV29-1; D not certain. Trimming cost V 1 base and J 0 bases, with 9 bases left between them. Germline CDR1 is SQVTM and CDR2 is ANQGSEA. The length of the CDR3 is 14 residues.

This clonotype was recorded at least ten times. The CDR3 protein is CASSLGGEAMGTQYF. The CDR3 nucleotides read TGTGCCAGCAGCTTAGGGGGGGAGGCAATGGGGACCCAGTACTTC. The gene calls are TRBV11-2 and TRBJ2-5; tentatively, D is TRBD2 (6 bases). Per germline, CDR1 SGHAT and CDR2 FQNNGV. V was shortened by 1 base and J by 7 bases, with 16 bases between the two germline ends. The CDR3 is 15 residues long.

The chain combines TRBV7-6 with TRBJ2-5, with 9 bases identical to TRBD2. Germline assignment: CDR1 SGHVS and CDR2 FNYEAQ. The CDR3 loop spans 19 amino acids. Losses at the gene ends were 4 bases for V and 5 bases for J; bases not matched to a gene: 20. CDR3 amino acids: CASSYRGPSSGEIWETQYF. The CDR3 DNA reads as TGTGCCAGCAGCTACCGAGGGCCGTCTAGCGGGGAGATTTGGGAGACCCAGTACTTC.

The chain employs TRBV27 and TRBJ2-1; the D is unclear. This CDR3 comprises 15 residues. The germline V gene encodes CDR1 MNHEY and CDR2 SMNVEV (reference sequence). Trimming left V 4 bases short and J 3 bases short, with 13 bases between. CDR3 loop: CASSSPLRNYNEQFF. As DNA, the CDR3 is TGTGCCAGCAGTTCCCCCCTTCGGAACTACAATGAGCAGTTCTTC.

This clonotype was counted at least ten times. The V gene is TRBV5-5, the J gene TRBJ2-1, with 9 bases lining up with TRBD2. This CDR3 region has 16 residues. V was clipped by 3 bases and J by 5 bases; unmatched bases: 9. Per the germline V gene, CDR1 is SGHKS and CDR2 is YYEKEE (reference sequence). The CDR3 loop reads CASSSPGSGGNNEQFF. DNA of the CDR3: TGTGCCAGCAGCTCCCCGGGTAGCGGGGGAAACAATGAGCAGTTCTTC.

This clonotype has at least ten counts. The V call is TRBV14, the J call TRBJ2-3, with D tentatively TRBD2 (5 bases). CDR1 and CDR2 from the germline V gene are SGHDN and FVKESK. Trimming left V 4 bases short and J 4 bases short, with 9 bases between. CDR3 size: 13 residues. CDR3: CASSRRGADTQYF. The CDR3 bases are TGTGCCAGCAGCCGTCGGGGAGCAGATACGCAGTATTTT.

This clonotype was detected many times. The genes are TRBV5-1 and TRBJ2-3, with 12 bases matching TRBD2. Germline V lookup: CDR1 SGHRS, CDR2 YFSETQ. This CDR3 spans 15 amino acids. V shed 5 bases, J shed 9 bases, and the junction held 10 bases outside the gene matches. The CDR3: CASSPLAGGRPTQYF. For the CDR3, the DNA is TGCGCCAGCAGTCCACTAGCGGGGGGCCGGCCCACGCAGTATTTT.

This chain links TRBV2 with TRBJ2-2; D is unresolved. V was clipped by 6 bases and J by 4 bases, with 12 bases between them. This CDR3 comprises 14 residues. Germline CDR1 reads SNHLY; CDR2 reads FYNNEI. The CDR3 nucleotides are TGTGCCAGCAGAGTACTGAAAGGCACCGGGGAGCTGTTTTTT. Protein: CASRVLKGTGELFF. Filled out from reference TRBV2 and TRBJ2-2, the complete variable domain reads EPEVTQTPSHQVTQMGQEVILRCVPISNHLYFYWYRQILGQKVEFLVSFYNNEISEKSEIFDDQFSVERPDGSNFTLKIRSTKLEDSAMYFCASRVLKGTGELFFGEGSRLTVL.

This clonotype was seen at least ten times. The genes are TRBV7-2 and TRBJ2-3, with TRBD2 identical over 13 bases. This CDR3 is built from 16 residues. Germline-derived CDR1 and CDR2 are SGHTA and FQGNSA. Trimming removed 2 bases from V and 5 bases from J; junction bases left unmatched: 4. The CDR3 DNA reads TGTGCCAGCAGCTTAACTAGCGGGGGGGCCGGAGATACGCAGTATTTT. This sequence encodes CASSLTSGGAGDTQYF.

The sample holds many counts of this clonotype. The chain uses TRBV4-3 and TRBJ1-6; no clear D. The CDR3 sequence is 18 residues long. Germline V gene data show CDR1 as LGHNA and CDR2 as YSLEER. The ends were cut back, 6 bases at V and 8 bases at J, with 26 bases in the middle. In DNA, the CDR3 is TGCGCCAGCAGTCCGGGTGGGCCAGTCACCCGAGGCCATTCACCCCTCCACTTT. It codes for CASSPGGPVTRGHSPLHF.

This clonotype was recorded at least ten times. V gene TRBV4-3 combines with J gene TRBJ2-1; D remains unclear. Germline V gene sequence: CDR1 LGHNA, CDR2 YSLEER. Trimming removed 1 base at V and 2 bases at J, with 15 bases between. The CDR3 runs to 17 residues. The CDR3 region is CASSQVRVANAYNEQFF. The CDR3 region has the DNA TGCGCCAGCAGCCAAGTCCGGGTAGCCAACGCCTACAATGAGCAGTTCTTC.

This clonotype was found many times. The chain carries TRBV7-6 and TRBJ2-7; 7 bases line up with TRBD1. V shed 2 bases, J shed 0 bases, and the junction held 22 bases outside the gene matches. CDR1 and CDR2 from the germline V gene are SGHVS and FNYEAQ. The CDR3 totals 21 residues. This chain's CDR3 is CASSLLTPLREGARSSYEQYF. The CDR3 nucleotides are TGTGCCAGCAGCTTACTTACCCCCCTTCGCGAGGGGGCAAGGAGCTCCTACGAGCAGTACTTC.

The table lists this clonotype with many counts. J is TRBJ1-2 and V is TRBV2, with a possible D match to TRBD1 (5 bases). V lost 6 bases and J lost 0, with 14 bases in between. The CDR3 covers 15 residues. Germline V gene data show CDR1 as SNHLY and CDR2 as FYNNEI. The chain's CDR3 is CASSGGRATNYGYTF. CDR3 sequence (DNA): TGTGCCAGCAGCGGGGGGAGGGCAACTAACTATGGCTACACCTTC.

CDR3 in amino acids: CASSQLAWGNTQTSYNEQFF. Here the CDR3 DNA reads TGTGCCAGCAGTCAACTCGCGTGGGGGAACACCCAGACAAGTTACAATGAGCAGTTCTTC. This sequence joins TRBV7-8 and TRBJ2-1; D tentatively reads TRBD1 or TRBD2 (5 bases each). Trimming left V 6 bases short and J 4 bases short, with 31 bases between. The CDR3 is 20 residues long. The V gene's germline CDR1 is SGHVS and CDR2 FQNEAQ.

The chain is built from TRBV6-1 and TRBJ2-4; the D is unclear. The CDR3 length is 14 residues. The germline CDR1 and CDR2 sequences are MNHNS and SASEGT. Trimming shortened V by 6 bases and J by 0 bases, and 9 bases separated the two germline ends. The CDR3 here is CASRPELAKNIQYF. As DNA, the CDR3 is TGTGCCAGCAGACCTGAGCTAGCCAAAAACATTCAGTACTTC.

The V and J genes are TRBV5-5 and TRBJ1-5, with TRBD1 as a possible D gene (5 bases). This CDR3 spans 16 amino acids. V was clipped by 5 bases and J by 0 bases, with 15 bases between them. Germline CDR1 is SGHKS and CDR2 is YYEKEE (reference sequence). CDR3 sequence: CASRRGEGHSNQPQHF. The CDR3 DNA is TGTGCCAGCAGACGAGGAGAGGGGCATAGCAATCAGCCCCAGCATTTT.

The genes are TRBV20-1 and TRBJ2-5; 13 bases line up with TRBD2. Germline loops: CDR1 DFQATT, CDR2 SNEGSKA (reference sequence). The CDR3 is made up of 17 amino acids. The J segment lost 5 bases and the V segment lost 5 bases, leaving 14 bases of the junction unmatched. This CDR3 is CSAFLLAGGAEFETQYF. DNA of the CDR3: TGCAGTGCTTTCCTACTAGCGGGGGGGGCGGAGTTTGAGACCCAGTACTTC.

This clonotype was seen at least ten times. The rearrangement uses TRBV9 and TRBJ2-1; D not resolved. Trimming cost V 1 base and J 9 bases, with 5 bases left between them. The CDR3 has 11 amino acids. CDR1 SGDLS and CDR2 YYNGEE come from the germline V gene. CDR3 nucleotides: TGTGCCAGCAGCGTATCCGGTGAGCAGTTCTTC. This codes for CASSVSGEQFF. Complete variable domain (other parts from reference TRBV9 and TRBJ2-1): DSGVTQTPKHLITATGQRVTLRCSPRSGDLSVYWYQQSLDQGLQFLIQYYNGEERAKGNILERFSAQQFPDLHSELNLSSLELGDSALYFCASSVSGEQFFGPGTRLTVL.

Note on this clonotype: This sequence may be a read error, since a much larger clone differs from it by one base. J is TRBJ1-2 and V is TRBV18, with D unclear. The CDR3 has 12 amino acids. From germline, CDR1 is KGHSH and CDR2 LQKENI. The CDR3 DNA reads as TGTGCCAGCTCACTACCAGACTATGGCCACACCTTC. This translates into CASSLPDYGHTF.

This clonotype was recorded at least ten times. V usage is TRBV7-3 and J usage is TRBJ2-5; TRBD1 matches 7 bases. The germline gives CDR1 SGHTA, CDR2 FQGTGA. This CDR3 comprises 15 residues. Trimming at V came to 6 bases and at J to 1 base, leaving 8 bases not matched to a gene. In DNA form, the CDR3 reads TGTGCCAGCAGTCGGAACGGGGACAGCCAAGAGACCCAGTACTTC. Translated: CASSRNGDSQETQYF.

This clonotype was seen at least ten times. V usage is TRBV6-1 and J usage is TRBJ2-7; D gene ambiguous. The CDR3 covers 14 residues. With 1 base removed from V and 2 bases from J, the gap between germline ends came to 9 bases. The germline V gene has CDR1 MNHNS and CDR2 SASEGT. In DNA, the CDR3 is TGTGCCAGCAGTGAAGGGACGGCGACCTACGAGCAGTACTTC. Protein: CASSEGTATYEQYF.

By sample fraction, this clonotype is medium-sized. V usage is TRBV3-1 and J usage is TRBJ1-5; D call uncertain. The CDR3 has 15 residues. The V gene lost 0 bases and the J gene lost 5 bases, with 11 bases spanning the gap. Germline V CDR1 and CDR2: LGHDT, YNNKEL (reference sequence). CDR3 in amino acids: CASSQDLTRDQPQHF. The CDR3 nucleotides are TGTGCCAGCAGCCAAGATTTGACTAGAGATCAGCCCCAGCATTTT.

This clonotype showed up many times. This chain connects TRBV7-2 to TRBJ1-4; D may be TRBD1 (5 bases). The V gene lost 5 bases and the J gene lost 8 bases, with 18 bases spanning the gap. The CDR3 length is 15 residues. Germline V gene sequence: CDR1 SGHTA, CDR2 FQGNSA. CDR3 in DNA: TGTGCCAGCAGCCTAAATGGCCAGGGTGGCGAAAAACTGTTTTTT. It is translated as CASSLNGQGGEKLFF. Together with reference TRBV7-2 and TRBJ1-4, the CDR3 gives the full variable domain: GAGVSQSPSNKVTEKGKDVELRCDPISGHTALYWYRQSLGQGLEFLIYFQGNSAPDKSGLPSDRFSAERTGGSVSTLTIQRTQQEDSAVYLCASSLNGQGGEKLFFGSGTQLSVL.

This clonotype came up many times. This sequence joins TRBV6-5 and TRBJ2-6, with D uncertain. CDR1 and CDR2 (germline): MNHEY, SVGAGI. V lost 4 bases and J 0 bases, leaving 10 bases between the germline ends. The CDR3 contains 16 residues. This chain's CDR3 is CASSFGDGSGANVLTF. CDR3 DNA sequence: TGTGCCAGCAGTTTTGGGGATGGCTCTGGGGCCAACGTCCTGACTTTC.

This clonotype was seen ten or more times. This chain links TRBV9 with TRBJ1-3; D uncertain. The length of the CDR3 is 14 residues. V gave up 0 bases and J gave up 1 base, with 5 bases separating them. Germline CDR1 and CDR2: SGDLS and YYNGEE. CDR3 sequence reads: CASSVALSGNTIYF. The CDR3 bases are TGTGCCAGCAGCGTAGCCTTATCTGGAAACACCATATATTTT. The full variable domain, in which reference TRBV9 and TRBJ1-3 provide the parts outside the CDR3, is DSGVTQTPKHLITATGQRVTLRCSPRSGDLSVYWYQQSLDQGLQFLIQYYNGEERAKGNILERFSAQQFPDLHSELNLSSLELGDSALYFCASSVALSGNTIYFGEGSWLTVV.

This clonotype occurred many times. V is TRBV7-2 and J is TRBJ1-1, with a weak D call TRBD1 (5 bases). The CDR3 is 12 residues long. Germline V CDR1 and CDR2: SGHTA, FQGNSA. V was trimmed by 1 base and J by 7 bases, leaving 7 bases between them. The CDR3 region is CASSLVGVEAFF. DNA for the CDR3: TGTGCCAGCAGCTTAGTGGGGGTTGAAGCTTTCTTT. The full variable domain, its missing parts supplied by reference TRBV7-2 and TRBJ1-1, is GAGVSQSPSNKVTEKGKDVELRCDPISGHTALYWYRQSLGQGLEFLIYFQGNSAPDKSGLPSDRFSAERTGGSVSTLTIQRTQQEDSAVYLCASSLVGVEAFFGQGTRLTVV.